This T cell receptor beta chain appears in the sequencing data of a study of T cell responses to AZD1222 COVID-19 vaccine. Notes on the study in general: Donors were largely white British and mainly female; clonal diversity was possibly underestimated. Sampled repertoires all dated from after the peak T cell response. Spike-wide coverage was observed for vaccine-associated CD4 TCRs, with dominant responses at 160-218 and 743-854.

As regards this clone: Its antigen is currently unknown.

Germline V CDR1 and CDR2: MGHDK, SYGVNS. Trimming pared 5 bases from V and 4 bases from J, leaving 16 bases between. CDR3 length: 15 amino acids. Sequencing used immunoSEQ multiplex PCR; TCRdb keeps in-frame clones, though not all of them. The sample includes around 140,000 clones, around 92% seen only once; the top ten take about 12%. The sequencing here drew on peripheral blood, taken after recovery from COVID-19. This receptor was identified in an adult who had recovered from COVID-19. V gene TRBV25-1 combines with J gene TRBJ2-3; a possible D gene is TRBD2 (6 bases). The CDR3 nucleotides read TGTGCCAGCAGTAATCGGGGGAGAGTAGCAGATACGCAGTATTTT. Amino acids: CASSNRGRVADTQYF.